These 7 T cell receptor beta chains originate from one sample sequenced in a study of cytomegalovirus exposure and HLA in healthy donors. Amplification used 60 Vbeta primers and 13 Jbeta primers. Sequencing was performed with immunoSEQ multiplex PCR; in TCRdb, only in-frame clones are kept and a portion is missing. The repertoire consists of about 160,000 clones, with roughly 78% occurring once and the leading ten covering around 3.1%. Sequenced input: PBMCs. The receptors were sampled from a woman in her 40s in good health and CMV-seronegative.

The J gene is TRBJ2-7, the V gene TRBV7-8, with a weak D call TRBD1 (5 bases). Germline CDR1 and CDR2: SGHVS and FQNEAQ. The CDR3 consists of 13 residues. Trimming stripped 6 bases from V and 6 bases from J, with 15 bases between. The CDR3 bases are TGTGCCAGCAGAGCCCCGACAGAAGCCGAGCAGTACTTC. It yields the protein CASRAPTEAEQYF.

This clone has only a few counts. CDR3 region: CASSPPRPRQGEDTQYF. For the CDR3, the DNA is TGCGCCAGCAGCCCCCCTCGACCTAGACAGGGCGAAGATACGCAGTATTTT. The V call is TRBV4-1, the J call TRBJ2-3; 7 bases align to TRBD1. The V gene end was trimmed by 4 bases and the J gene end by 5 bases; junction bases not matched to a gene: 15. This CDR3 is 17 amino acids long. Germline CDR1 is MGHRA and CDR2 is YSYEKL.

CDR3: CASSVSGGGKTYYGYTF. CDR3 in DNA: TGTGCCAGCAGCGTAAGCGGCGGGGGAAAGACCTACTATGGCTACACCTTC. V gene TRBV9 combines with J gene TRBJ1-2; perhaps TRBD1 as D (5 bases). V was clipped by 1 base and J by 3 bases, with 19 bases between them. CDR1 is SGDLS, CDR2 YYNGEE, per germline. This CDR3 is built from 17 residues.

The chain has TRBV5-4 and TRBJ2-1; 7 bases agree with TRBD1. CDR3 length: 13 amino acids. CDR1 is SGHNT, CDR2 YYREEE, per germline (reference sequence). The junction had 7 bases not matched to a gene; V was cut back by 4 bases and J by 9 bases. This CDR3 reads CASSVGQVGEQFF. The CDR3 DNA reads as TGTGCCAGCAGCGTCGGACAGGTGGGTGAGCAGTTCTTC.

The chain carries TRBV29-1 and TRBJ2-1; D unresolved. The CDR3 runs 10 residues. Germline lookup yields CDR1 SQVTM and CDR2 ANQGSEA. V lost 7 bases and J 8 bases, leaving 9 bases between the germline ends. CDR3 sequence reads: CSAVVDEQFF. For the CDR3, the DNA is TGCAGCGCTGTAGTTGATGAGCAGTTCTTC.

The chain recombines TRBV5-1 with TRBJ1-6; 10 nucleotides line up with TRBD1. The CDR3 is 17 residues long. With 1 base clipped from V and 9 bases from J, the junction kept 10 bases outside the gene matches. CDR1 is SGHRS, CDR2 YFSETQ, per germline. The CDR3 protein is CASSLWGPDRGTSPLHF. The CDR3 DNA is TGCGCCAGCAGCTTGTGGGGCCCGGACAGGGGGACTTCACCCCTCCACTTT.

About this clone itself: At one of its ends the junction is not consistent with the germline gene, which may arise from a read error. The genes are TRBV7-9 and TRBJ2-1, with TRBD2 matching over 8 bases. Germline lookup yields CDR1 SEHNR and CDR2 FQNEAQ (reference sequence). The CDR3 consists of 16 residues. CDR3 protein: CSSSLTSRGGLNEQFF. As DNA, the CDR3 is TGTTCCAGCAGCTTAACGAGTCGGGGGGGCCTGAATGAGCAGTTCTTC.